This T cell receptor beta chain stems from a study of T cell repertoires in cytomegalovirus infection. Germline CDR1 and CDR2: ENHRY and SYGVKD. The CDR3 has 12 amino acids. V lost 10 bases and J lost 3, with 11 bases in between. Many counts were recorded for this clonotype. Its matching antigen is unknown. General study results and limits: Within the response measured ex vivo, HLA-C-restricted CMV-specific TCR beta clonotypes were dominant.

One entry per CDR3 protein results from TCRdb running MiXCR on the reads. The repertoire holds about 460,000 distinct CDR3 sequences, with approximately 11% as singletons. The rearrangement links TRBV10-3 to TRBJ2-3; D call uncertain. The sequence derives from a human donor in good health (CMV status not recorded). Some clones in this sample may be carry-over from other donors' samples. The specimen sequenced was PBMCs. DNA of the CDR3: TGTGCCACCCGACCTGAGACAGATACGCAGTATTTT. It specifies CATRPETDTQYF.